The rows below give T cell receptor beta chains drawn from one sample of a study of graft-versus-host responses after intestinal transplantation. Sequencing used immunoSEQ multiplex PCR; TCRdb keeps in-frame clones, though not all of them. This table has over 65,000 clones, about 90% appearing once. This specimen was PBMCs, taken 98 days after intestinal transplantation. Receptor source: a human patient who received an intestinal transplant, so some T cells may come from the graft donor. The CDR3 runs from the conserved cysteine through the conserved F or W. The D gene is left open where the match is weak. Size tells how often a clone was seen (once, few, many) or the class of an expanded clone, and some rows leave it out.

d_call j_call clone_size v_call cdr3_nt cdr3_aa
TRBD1 TRBJ2-7 - TRBV6-6 TGTGCCAGCAGTTACCCGGGACAGGGGGGATCCGAGCAGTACTTC CASSYPGQGGSEQYF
TRBD1 TRBJ1-1 - TRBV29-1 TGCAGCGTGGAAACGGGACAGCACACTGAAGCTTTCTTT CSVETGQHTEAFF
- TRBJ2-2 - TRBV13 TGTGCCAGCAGCGCCGGACTGCACTCTACCGGGGAGCTGTTTTTT CASSAGLHSTGELFF
TRBD2 TRBJ2-1 - TRBV28 TGTGCCAGCATCGATAGCGGGCCCCCCCACAATGAGCAGTTCTTC CASIDSGPPHNEQFF
- TRBJ2-2 - TRBV5-1 TGCGCCAGCAGCTTGAATTCTGCGACGGGCAACACCGGGGAGCTGTTTTTT CASSLNSATGNTGELFF
- TRBJ2-3 - TRBV11-2 TGTGCCAGCAGCTTATTTCCCGCCGCTAGCACAGATACGCAGTATTTT CASSLFPAASTDTQYF
- TRBJ1-3 few TRBV2 TGTGCCAGCAGTTCAGGGAGGTTAGACACCATATATTTT CASSSGRLDTIYF
TRBD1 TRBJ2-5 - TRBV5-1 TGCGCCAGCAGCTTGGTAGGGGGCGCGGAGACCCAGTACTTC CASSLVGGAETQYF
- TRBJ2-7 - TRBV28 TGTGCCAGCAGTTCCCCAGCCACCTTTTACGAGCAGTACTTC CASSSPATFYEQYF
TRBD2 TRBJ2-2 - TRBV27 TGTGCCAGCAGTCCGTTCCTTCTGGCGGGGGGGTTCACCGGGGAGCTGTTTTTT CASSPFLLAGGFTGELFF
- TRBJ2-4 - TRBV14 TGTGCCAGCAGCGTGGGACCGTTAGCCAAAAACATTCAGTACTTC CASSVGPLAKNIQYF
TRBD1 TRBJ1-2 - TRBV29-1 TGCAGCGTTGAAGGGACAGGGCGGGACTATGGCTACACCTTC CSVEGTGRDYGYTF
TRBD2 TRBJ2-7 - TRBV11-1 TGTGCCAGCAGCCAACTGACTAGCGGGGCTACCTACGAGCAGTACTTC CASSQLTSGATYEQYF
- TRBJ1-2 - TRBV5-1 TGCGCCAGCAGCTTGGGGCTACCTACTAACTATGGCTACACCTTC CASSLGLPTNYGYTF
TRBD2 TRBJ2-1 - TRBV5-5 TGTGCCAGCAGTACACTTGTTAGCGGGGGGGCCGGGGATGAGCAGTTCTTC CASSTLVSGGAGDEQFF
TRBD2 TRBJ2-1 - TRBV5-1 TGCGCCAGCAGTTTGGGGCTAGCGGGGGCTGACAATGAGCAGTTCTTC CASSLGLAGADNEQFF
- TRBJ2-5 - TRBV6-5 TGTGCCAGCAGTGAAAGCGGGCATAAAGAGACCCAGTACTTC CASSESGHKETQYF
TRBD2 TRBJ2-3 - TRBV11-2 TGTGCCAGCAGCCCGAGAGCGGGAGGGCCGGTGGATACGCAGTATTTT CASSPRAGGPVDTQYF
- TRBJ2-7 - TRBV19 TGTGCCAGTAGTATCGGGGACTCAAGCTCCTACGAGCAGTACTTC CASSIGDSSSYEQYF
- TRBJ1-1 - TRBV6-6 TGTGCCAGCAGCCGACTTCGGTTGAACACTGAAGCTTTCTTT CASSRLRLNTEAFF
- TRBJ2-2 - TRBV29-1 TGCAGCGTTGGAGAACCCGGGGAGCTGTTTTTT CSVGEPGELFF
TRBD1 TRBJ2-3 - TRBV28 TGTGCCAGCAGAACTGAAGGACAGGGGATTATATCAGATACGCAGTATTTT CASRTEGQGIISDTQYF
- TRBJ1-5 - TRBV1 TGCACCAGCAGCCAGCGCATAACAGGGAGGGCCAATCAGCCCCAGCATTTT CTSSQRITGRANQPQHF
- TRBJ1-5 - TRBV6-1 TGTGCCACCAACCCGAGGACAGGCAATCAGCCCCAGCATTTT CATNPRTGNQPQHF
TRBD2 TRBJ2-7 - TRBV14 TGTGCCAGCAGCCAAGATAGCCACCCGGGACTAGCGGACTACTACGAGCAGTACTTC CASSQDSHPGLADYYEQYF
- TRBJ1-1 - TRBV6-1 TGTGCCAGCAGTCTTTCACCGAACACTGAAGCTTTCTTT CASSLSPNTEAFF
- TRBJ2-6 - TRBV5-4 TGTGCCAGCAGCTTGAAGGGGACACCTGGGGCCAACGTCCTGACTTTC CASSLKGTPGANVLTF
- TRBJ1-1 once TRBV18 TGTGCCAGCTCACCTACGGGGAAAATGAACACTGAAGCTTTCTTT CASSPTGKMNTEAFF
TRBD2 TRBJ2-5 - TRBV5-6 TGTGCCAGCAGCTTCATCCCGGGGGGGCCAGAGACCCAGTACTTC CASSFIPGGPETQYF
- TRBJ2-7 few TRBV5-6 TGTGCCAGCAGCTTTGACGGCTACGAGCAGTACTTC CASSFDGYEQYF
TRBD2 TRBJ2-3 - TRBV7-9 TGTGCCAGCAGCTTAGGCGGGAGCGCAGATACGCAGTATTTT CASSLGGSADTQYF
TRBD2 TRBJ2-1 - TRBV7-2 TGTGCCAGCAGCTTAGGTCCGGGGGGAGGGTTCAATGAGCAGTTCTTC CASSLGPGGGFNEQFF